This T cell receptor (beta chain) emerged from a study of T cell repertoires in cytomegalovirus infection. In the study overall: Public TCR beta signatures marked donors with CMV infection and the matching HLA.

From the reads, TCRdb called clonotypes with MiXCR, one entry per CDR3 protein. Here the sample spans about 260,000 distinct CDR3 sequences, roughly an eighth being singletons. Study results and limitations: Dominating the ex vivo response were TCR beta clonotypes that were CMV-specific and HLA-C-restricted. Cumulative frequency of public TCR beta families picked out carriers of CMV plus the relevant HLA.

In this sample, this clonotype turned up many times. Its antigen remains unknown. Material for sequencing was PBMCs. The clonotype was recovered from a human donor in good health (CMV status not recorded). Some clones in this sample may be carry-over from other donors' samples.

For the CDR3, the DNA is TGTGCCAGCAGCACGGACCTTATGACAGATACGCAGTATTTT. It specifies CASSTDLMTDTQYF. The chain is built from TRBV12-3 or TRBV12-4 and TRBJ2-3; D gene ambiguous. Trimming left V 6 bases short and J 3 bases short, with 13 bases between. This CDR3 is built from 14 residues.